This entry lists 28 T cell receptor beta chains sequenced from one sample in a study of T cell responses to AZD1222 COVID-19 vaccine. The table came from immunoSEQ multiplex PCR; TCRdb's copy has only in-frame clones and leaves some out. This sample carries 90,000 to 100,000 clones, 70% to 90% of them seen once, and the ten largest clones take around 3%. The input for sequencing was peripheral blood, taken on day 0 of AZD1222 vaccination. The source is an adult in good health.

This clone was recorded a few times. DNA for the CDR3: TGTGCCAGGGACAGGGACAGGACGAGCTCTGGAAACACCATATATTTT. As protein: CARDRDRTSSGNTIYF. V gene TRBV21-1 combines with J gene TRBJ1-3; TRBD1, as called in the table, went unchecked against the DNA. TRBV21-1 is a documented pseudogene. The CDR3 sequence is 16 residues long.

This rearrangement joins TRBV19 to TRBJ2-2; the D is unclear. The CDR3 loop spans 14 amino acids. Germline-derived CDR1 and CDR2 are LNHDA and SQIVND (reference sequence). Between the trimmed V and J ends, which lost 7 bases and 3 bases, there was a span of 12 bases. CDR3 loop: CASNRLVDTGELFF. Written as DNA, the CDR3 is TGTGCCAGTAACCGATTAGTGGACACCGGGGAGCTGTTTTTT.

This sequence joins TRBV30 and TRBJ1-6, with D unresolved. Germline loops: CDR1 GTSNPN, CDR2 SVGIG (reference sequence). V was cut by 8 bases and J by 0 bases, with 14 bases left in between. The CDR3 is made up of 15 amino acids. Here the CDR3 DNA reads TGTGCCCAGCGGCCGGACCCCTCCTATAATTCACCCCTCCACTTT. Its translation is CAQRPDPSYNSPLHF. The variable domain in full, with the rest retrieved from reference TRBV30 and TRBJ1-6, is SQTIHQWPATLVQPVGSPLSLECTVEGTSNPNLYWYRQAAGRGLQLLFYSVGIGQISSEVPQNLSASRPQDRQFILSSKKLLLSDSGFYLCAQRPDPSYNSPLHFGNGTRLTVT.

The CDR3 sequence is CASSTFVGGLGNIQYF. The CDR3 nucleotides read TGTGCCAGTAGTACTTTCGTTGGGGGGCTCGGAAACATTCAGTACTTC. The rearrangement links TRBV19 to TRBJ2-4; D is perhaps TRBD1 or TRBD2 (6 bases each). V was trimmed by 4 bases and J by 6 bases, leaving 19 bases between them. The CDR3 length is 16 residues. Germline V lookup: CDR1 LNHDA, CDR2 SQIVND (reference sequence). The whole variable domain, remainder taken from reference TRBV19 and TRBJ2-4, is DGGITQSPKYLFRKEGQNVTLSCEQNLNHDAMYWYRQDPGQGLRLIYYSQIVNDFQKGDIAEGYSVSREKKESFPLTVTSAQKNPTAFYLCASSTFVGGLGNIQYFGAGTRLSVL.

J is TRBJ2-5 and V is TRBV6-5; D gene uncertain. V was clipped by 5 bases and J by 2 bases, with 9 bases between them. In germline, CDR1 is MNHEY, CDR2 SVGAGI. The CDR3 loop spans 13 amino acids. The CDR3 loop reads CASSRTVQETQYF. Written as DNA, the CDR3 is TGTGCCAGCAGTCGGACCGTACAAGAGACCCAGTACTTC.

The chain is built from TRBV5-4 and TRBJ1-1; D not certain. The CDR3 contains 14 residues. The germline CDR1 and CDR2 sequences are SGHNT and YYREEE (reference sequence). Trimming took off 4 bases at V and 1 base at J, with 11 bases between the two ends. CDR3 sequence reads: CASSLYSSNTEAFF. The CDR3 DNA reads as TGTGCCAGCAGCCTCTACAGTTCGAACACTGAAGCTTTCTTT. The whole variable domain, filled in from reference TRBV5-4 and TRBJ1-1, reads ETGVTQSPTHLIKTRGQQVTLRCSSQSGHNTVSWYQQALGQGPQFIFQYYREEENGRGNFPPRFSGLQFPNYSSELNVNALELDDSALYLCASSLYSSNTEAFFGQGTRLTVV.

The rearrangement links TRBV6-5 to TRBJ1-3; D is perhaps TRBD1 (5 bases). CDR1 and CDR2 (germline): MNHEY, SVGAGI. Deletions cut 3 bases from V and 0 bases from J, with 9 bases between. The CDR3 extends over 15 amino acids. The DNA for the CDR3 is TGTGCCAGCAGTTATACGGGGGGCTCTGGAAACACCATATATTTT. Amino acids: CASSYTGGSGNTIYF.

This chain uses TRBV6-5 with TRBJ1-5, with 7 bases that match TRBD1. The CDR3 consists of 15 residues. CDR1 and CDR2 from the germline V gene are MNHEY and SVGAGI. The trim removed 5 bases at V and 4 bases at J, leaving 8 bases unmatched. The CDR3 here is CASSRDRDRNQPQHF. DNA of the CDR3: TGTGCCAGCAGTCGGGACCGGGACAGAAATCAGCCCCAGCATTTT.

The chain is built from TRBV19 and TRBJ1-6; no clear D. CDR1 is LNHDA and CDR2 is SQIVND in the germline V gene (reference sequence). V was pared by 4 bases and J by 9 bases, with 25 bases between. The CDR3 has 18 amino acids. In DNA form, the CDR3 reads TGTGCCAGTAGTAGGAGCGGAGTGGGTTGGTCTAAGCCTTCACCCCTCCACTTT. Amino acid sequence: CASSRSGVGWSKPSPLHF.

This clone was counted a few times. This chain connects TRBV6-4 to TRBJ2-2, with D perhaps assigned TRBD1 or TRBD2 (6 bases each). CDR3 length: 15 residues. V was trimmed by 3 bases and J by 0 bases, leaving 8 bases between them. Germline loops: CDR1 MRHNA, CDR2 SNTAGT. The CDR3 region is CASSDRGANTGELFF. For the CDR3, the DNA is TGTGCCAGCAGTGATAGGGGGGCGAACACCGGGGAGCTGTTTTTT.

The chain links TRBV5-1 to TRBJ2-5, with a tentative D call TRBD2 (6 bases). V shed 0 bases and J shed 5 bases, with 11 bases lying between them. The CDR3 is made up of 14 amino acids. The germline CDR1 and CDR2 sequences are SGHRS and YFSETQ. The CDR3 sequence is CASSLEVLAETQYF. The CDR3 DNA is TGCGCCAGCAGCTTGGAGGTTCTAGCGGAGACCCAGTACTTC.

The chain uses TRBV18 and TRBJ1-5; D ambiguous. Germline V gene sequence: CDR1 KGHSH, CDR2 LQKENI. V lost 3 bases to trimming and J lost 6 bases, with 15 bases between them. The CDR3 has 15 amino acids. The CDR3 sequence is CASSPGITGGQPQHF. For the CDR3, the DNA is TGTGCCAGCTCACCGGGGATTACGGGAGGTCAGCCCCAGCATTTT.

The chain combines TRBV2 with TRBJ2-3, with a weak D call TRBD2 (6 bases). Germline V gene lookup returns CDR1 SNHLY and CDR2 FYNNEI. The CDR3 has 14 residues. V lost 8 bases and J lost 0, with 12 bases in between. CDR3 in amino acids: CASYSGYSTDTQYF. CDR3 bases: TGTGCCAGCTACAGCGGGTATAGCACAGATACGCAGTATTTT.

The chain uses TRBV9 and TRBJ2-6; a possible D gene is TRBD2 (7 bases). The CDR3 runs to 16 residues. V was shortened by 4 bases and J by 4 bases, with 15 bases between the two germline ends. The germline V gene encodes CDR1 SGDLS and CDR2 YYNGEE. CDR3 in amino acids: CASSSLGGPGANVLTF. CDR3 nucleotide sequence: TGTGCCAGCAGCTCTCTGGGGGGGCCCGGGGCCAACGTCCTGACTTTC.

This sequence joins TRBV3-1 (or the pseudogene TRBV3-2) and TRBJ1-1; D is undetermined. Germline CDR1 LGHDT, CDR2 YNNKEL (reference sequence). This CDR3 is 15 amino acids long. Trimming pared 2 bases from V and 4 bases from J, leaving 14 bases between. CDR3 in amino acids: CASSQRMGSTTEAFF. CDR3 in DNA: TGTGCCAGCAGCCAACGCATGGGGTCCACCACTGAAGCTTTCTTT.

This clone has only a few counts. This sequence joins TRBV2 and TRBJ1-1; D not resolved. Germline loops: CDR1 SNHLY, CDR2 FYNNEI. V was shortened by 1 base and J by 2 bases, with 11 bases between the two germline ends. This CDR3 comprises 15 residues. Here the CDR3 reads CASSEDGRPNTEAFF. The CDR3, as DNA: TGTGCCAGCAGTGAAGACGGCCGCCCTAACACTGAAGCTTTCTTT.

The V gene is TRBV7-3, the J gene TRBJ1-2; the D is unclear. The CDR3 covers 17 residues. Germline loops: CDR1 SGHTA, CDR2 FQGTGA. V was shortened by 3 bases and J by 0 bases, with 17 bases between the two germline ends. The CDR3 spells CASSFLTAEKANYGYTF. The CDR3 coding sequence is TGTGCCAGCAGCTTTCTTACAGCTGAAAAAGCTAACTATGGCTACACCTTC.

The V call is TRBV24-1, the J call TRBJ2-1; no clear D gene. Trimming left V 5 bases short and J 15 bases short, with 19 bases between. Germline assignment: CDR1 KGHDR and CDR2 SFDVKD. The CDR3 runs 13 residues. This CDR3 reads CATSVGDTAVPFF. CDR3 bases: TGTGCCACCAGTGTTGGCGACACGGCGGTACCGTTCTTC.

This chain connects TRBV2 to TRBJ1-4; D is ambiguous. Trimming took off 7 bases at V and 8 bases at J, with 14 bases between the two ends. This CDR3 contains 13 residues. From germline, CDR1 is SNHLY and CDR2 FYNNEI. CDR3 sequence: CASNKERREKLFF. The DNA for the CDR3 is TGTGCCAGCAACAAGGAACGGAGAGAAAAACTGTTTTTT.

V is TRBV18 and J is TRBJ2-2; 12 positions agree with TRBD2. Germline trimming cut 5 bases from V and 5 bases from J; bases unmatched to any gene: 9. The CDR3 spans 17 residues. Germline CDR1 KGHSH, CDR2 LQKENI. CDR3 nucleotide sequence: TGTGCCAGCTCATCTCTAGCGGGAGGGCCGATTACCGGGGAGCTGTTTTTT. Translated: CASSSLAGGPITGELFF.

The V gene is TRBV5-1, the J gene TRBJ2-3; 7 bases match TRBD1. The J segment lost 4 bases and the V segment lost 4 bases, leaving 12 bases of the junction unmatched. Germline CDR1 reads SGHRS; CDR2 reads YFSETQ. The CDR3 runs to 16 residues. The CDR3 loop reads CASSRRGREGADTQYF. The CDR3 DNA follows: TGCGCCAGCAGCCGCAGGGGGAGAGAGGGCGCAGATACGCAGTATTTT.

The rearrangement joins TRBV30 to TRBJ2-7; 7 positions agree with TRBD1. The trim removed 2 bases at V and 3 bases at J, leaving 10 bases unmatched. This CDR3 is built from 15 residues. Germline V gives CDR1 GTSNPN, CDR2 SVGIG (reference sequence). The CDR3 sequence is CAWSLGQFSGYEQYF. DNA of the CDR3: TGTGCCTGGAGTTTGGGACAGTTCTCCGGCTACGAGCAGTACTTC.

The V and J genes are TRBV7-6 and TRBJ1-2; TRBD1 aligns across 8 bases. The CDR3 extends over 15 amino acids. The junction had 8 bases not matched to a gene; V was cut back by 3 bases and J by 5 bases. CDR1 is SGHVS and CDR2 is FNYEAQ in the germline V gene. CDR3 bases: TGTGCCAGCAGCTTGACGGACAGGGCAGGGTATGGCTACACCTTC. Protein product: CASSLTDRAGYGYTF.

Concerning this clone itself: Compared with germline, one end of the junction differs, possibly owing to a read error. This chain connects TRBV15 to TRBJ2-6; the D is unclear. The germline CDR1 and CDR2 sequences are LNHNV and YYDKDF (reference sequence). CDR3 length equals 16 residues. CDR3 coding DNA: TGTGCCACCAGCAGAGATGTAAACTCTGGGACCAACGTCCTGACTTTC. Translating gives CATSRDVNSGTNVLTF.

The chain couples TRBV11-2 to TRBJ2-1, with TRBD2 matching 13 bases. The trim removed 3 bases at V and 6 bases at J, leaving 5 bases unmatched. Germline CDR1 and CDR2: SGHAT and FQNNGV. The CDR3 spans 16 residues. The CDR3 protein is CASSFSGLAGRNEQFF. CDR3 DNA: TGTGCCAGCAGCTTTTCGGGACTAGCGGGACGCAATGAGCAGTTCTTC.

The V call is TRBV3-1 (or the pseudogene TRBV3-2), the J call TRBJ1-2, with 9 bases matching TRBD1. With 1 base clipped from V and 8 bases from J, the junction kept 2 bases outside the gene matches. The CDR3 is 13 amino acids. CDR1 is LGHDT, CDR2 YNNKEL, per germline (reference sequence). The CDR3 nucleotides are TGTGCCAGCAGCCAAGGGACAGGGGTCGGCTACACCTTC. Protein product: CASSQGTGVGYTF.

The V call is TRBV7-3, the J call TRBJ1-2; D uncertain. The germline V gene encodes CDR1 SGHTA and CDR2 FQGTGA. CDR3 length: 15 residues. Trimming stripped 0 bases from V and 0 bases from J, with 8 bases between. The CDR3 loop is CASSLTDHPNYGYTF. DNA for the CDR3: TGTGCCAGCAGCTTAACCGACCATCCTAACTATGGCTACACCTTC.

This chain connects TRBV10-3 to TRBJ2-7, with 9 positions matching TRBD2. This CDR3 is built from 14 residues. The J segment lost 2 bases and the V segment lost 4 bases, leaving 3 bases of the junction unmatched. The germline V gene has CDR1 ENHRY and CDR2 SYGVKD. CDR3 sequence (DNA): TGTGCCATCAGTGGACTAGCGGAAACCTACGAGCAGTACTTC. It translates to CAISGLAETYEQYF.